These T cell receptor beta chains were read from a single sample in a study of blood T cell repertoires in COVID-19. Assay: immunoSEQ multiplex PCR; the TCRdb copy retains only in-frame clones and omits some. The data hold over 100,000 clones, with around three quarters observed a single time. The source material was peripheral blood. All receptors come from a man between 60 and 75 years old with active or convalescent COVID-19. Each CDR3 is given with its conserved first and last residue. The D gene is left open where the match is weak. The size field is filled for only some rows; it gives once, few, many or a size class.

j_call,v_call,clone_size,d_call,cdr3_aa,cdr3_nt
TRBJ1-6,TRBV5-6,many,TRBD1,CASSTETGGGNSPLHF,TGTGCCAGCAGCACCGAAACAGGGGGCGGTAATTCACCCCTCCACTTT
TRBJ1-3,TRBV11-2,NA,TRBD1,CASNTGGEGNTIYF,TGTGCCAGCAACACAGGGGGCGAAGGAAACACCATATATTTT
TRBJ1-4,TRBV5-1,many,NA,CASSLGGSTNEKLFF,TGCGCCAGCAGCTTGGGCGGCTCAACTAATGAAAAACTGTTTTTT
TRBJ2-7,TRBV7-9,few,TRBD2,CASSITGLAGLSSYEQYF,TGTGCCAGCAGCATTACGGGACTAGCGGGGCTTTCCTCCTACGAGCAGTACTTC
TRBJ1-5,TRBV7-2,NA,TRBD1,CASGTGFNQPQHF,TGTGCCAGCGGGACAGGGTTCAATCAGCCCCAGCATTTT
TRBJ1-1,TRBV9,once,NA,CASSADGGSEAFF,TGTGCCAGCAGCGCCGATGGGGGGTCTGAAGCTTTCTTT
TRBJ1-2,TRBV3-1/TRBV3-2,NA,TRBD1,CASSAQGYYGYTF,TGTGCCAGCAGCGCACAGGGGTACTATGGCTACACCTTC
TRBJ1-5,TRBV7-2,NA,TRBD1,CASSLVRTGGEHF,TGTGCCAGCAGCTTAGTTCGGACAGGGGGCGAACATTTT
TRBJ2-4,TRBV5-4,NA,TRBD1,CASSPRQGENIQYF,TGTGCCAGCAGCCCGCGACAGGGCGAAAACATTCAGTACTTC
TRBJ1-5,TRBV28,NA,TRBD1,CASRAGGTNQPQHF,TGTGCCAGCAGGGCAGGGGGAACGAATCAGCCCCAGCATTTT
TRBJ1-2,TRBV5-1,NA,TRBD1,CASSLRTGGDYGYTF,TGCGCCAGCAGCTTACGAACAGGGGGCGACTATGGCTACACCTTC
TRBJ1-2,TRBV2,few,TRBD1,CASSEDRGLYGYTF,TGTGCCAGCAGCGAGGACAGGGGATTGTATGGCTACACCTTC
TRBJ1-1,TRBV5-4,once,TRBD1,CASRRDRGSTEAFF,TGTGCCAGCAGGCGGGACAGGGGATCCACTGAAGCTTTCTTT
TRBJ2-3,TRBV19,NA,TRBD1,CASSTSGTGAPDTQYF,TGTGCCAGTAGTACCTCCGGGACAGGGGCCCCAGATACGCAGTATTTT
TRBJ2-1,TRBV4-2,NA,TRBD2,CASSQEWGVGLAGGNEQFF,TGTGCCAGCAGCCAAGAATGGGGCGTGGGACTAGCGGGAGGGAATGAGCAGTTCTTC
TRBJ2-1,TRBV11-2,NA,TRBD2,CASRSGLAGGGVLTEFF,TGTGCCAGCAGGTCGGGACTAGCGGGAGGGGGGGTCTTGACGGAGTTCTTC
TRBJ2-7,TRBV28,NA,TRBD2,CASSPRGLATSYEQYF,TGTGCCAGCAGCCCGCGAGGACTAGCGACCTCCTACGAGCAGTACTTC
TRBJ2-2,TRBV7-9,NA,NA,CASSSRSGQNTGELFF,TGTGCCAGCAGCTCCAGATCCGGACAGAACACCGGGGAGCTGTTTTTT
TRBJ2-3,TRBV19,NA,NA,CASSPPAVFGTDTQYF,TGTGCCAGTAGTCCCCCGGCGGTGTTTGGTACAGATACGCAGTATTTT
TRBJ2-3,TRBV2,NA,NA,CASSRRGASTDTQYF,TGTGCCAGCAGTCGACGGGGGGCTAGCACAGATACGCAGTATTTT
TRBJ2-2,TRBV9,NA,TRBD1,CASSVRRGTGDTGELFF,TGTGCCAGCAGCGTAAGGCGGGGGACAGGGGACACCGGGGAGCTGTTTTTT
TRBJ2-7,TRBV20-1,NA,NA,CSARLRGEQYF,TGCAGTGCTAGGCTAAGGGGCGAGCAGTACTTC
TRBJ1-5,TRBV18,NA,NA,CASSPRGGQSNQPQHF,TGTGCCAGCTCACCCCGGGGGGGGCAGAGCAATCAGCCCCAGCATTTT
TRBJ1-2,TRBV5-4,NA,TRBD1,CASSLGNDRDYGYTF,TGTGCCAGCAGCTTGGGGAACGACAGGGACTATGGCTACACCTTC
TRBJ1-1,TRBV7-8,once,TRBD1,CASSLGQGEAAFF,TGTGCCAGCAGCTTAGGGCAGGGGGAGGCAGCTTTCTTT
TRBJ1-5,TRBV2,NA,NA,CASSPLMRDNQPQHF,TGTGCCAGCAGTCCCCTCATGAGGGACAATCAGCCCCAGCATTTT
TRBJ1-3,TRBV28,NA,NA,CASIPQHSGNTIYF,TGTGCCAGCATTCCACAGCACTCTGGAAACACCATATATTTT
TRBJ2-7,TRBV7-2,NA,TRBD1,CASSWDRGQYEQYF,TGTGCCAGCAGCTGGGACAGGGGACAATACGAGCAGTACTTC
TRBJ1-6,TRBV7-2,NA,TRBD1,CASRRDRGGNSPLHF,TGTGCCAGCAGACGCGACAGGGGGGGTAATTCACCCCTCCACTTT
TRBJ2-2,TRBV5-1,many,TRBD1,CASSSGQGAIGELFF,TGCGCCAGCAGCTCCGGACAGGGGGCAATCGGGGAGCTGTTTTTT
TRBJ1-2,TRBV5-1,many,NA,CASSIPPAGDQYGYTF,TGCGCCAGCAGCATTCCTCCGGCAGGGGATCAATATGGCTACACCTTC
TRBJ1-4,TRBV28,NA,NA,CATLPTGQTNEKLFF,TGTGCCACCTTACCCACAGGCCAAACTAATGAAAAACTGTTTTTT
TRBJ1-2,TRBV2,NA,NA,CASSERPGGGYYGYTF,TGTGCCAGCAGTGAACGACCCGGTGGGGGGTACTATGGCTACACCTTC
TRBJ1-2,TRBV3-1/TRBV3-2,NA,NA,CASSQVVYYGYTF,TGTGCCAGCAGCCAAGTAGTTTACTATGGCTACACCTTC
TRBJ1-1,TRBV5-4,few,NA,CASSLVTGMNTEAFF,TGTGCCAGCAGCTTGGTTACAGGGATGAACACTGAAGCTTTCTTT
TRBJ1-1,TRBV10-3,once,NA,CAISGERGGTEAFF,TGTGCCATCAGTGGGGAGAGGGGAGGAACTGAAGCTTTCTTT
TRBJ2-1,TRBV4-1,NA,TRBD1,CASSQSTGTFYNEQFF,TGCGCCAGCAGCCAGTCGACAGGGACCTTTTACAATGAGCAGTTCTTC
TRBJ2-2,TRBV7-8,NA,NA,CASSYMATGELFF,TGTGCCAGCAGCTACATGGCCACCGGGGAGCTGTTTTTT
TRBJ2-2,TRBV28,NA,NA,CASSLRGTNTGELFF,TGTGCCAGCAGCCTTAGGGGGACGAACACCGGGGAGCTGTTTTTT
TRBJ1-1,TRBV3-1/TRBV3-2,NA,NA,CASSPHESEAFF,TGTGCCAGCAGCCCCCATGAGTCTGAAGCTTTCTTT
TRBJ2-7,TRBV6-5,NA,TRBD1,CASSYSGTGGYEQYF,TGTGCCAGCAGTTACTCGGGGACAGGGGGATACGAGCAGTACTTC
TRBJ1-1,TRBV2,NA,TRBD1,CASTGGQVNTEAFF,TGTGCCAGCACGGGGGGACAGGTGAACACTGAAGCTTTCTTT
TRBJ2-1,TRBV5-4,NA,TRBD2,CASSLGAGGPGEQFF,TGTGCCAGCAGCTTGGGAGCGGGAGGGCCGGGTGAGCAGTTCTTC
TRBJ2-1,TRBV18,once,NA,CASSPNRGEQFF,TGTGCCAGCTCACCCAATAGGGGTGAGCAGTTCTTC
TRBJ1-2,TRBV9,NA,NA,CASSEPWPGSSNYGYTF,TGTGCCAGCAGCGAACCCTGGCCTGGGAGTTCTAACTATGGCTACACCTTC
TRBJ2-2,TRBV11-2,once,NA,CASTLDRQNTGELFF,TGTGCCAGCACCCTGGACAGACAGAACACCGGGGAGCTGTTTTTT
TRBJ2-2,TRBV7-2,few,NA,CASREGARGTGELFF,TGTGCCAGCAGGGAGGGGGCCCGAGGGACCGGGGAGCTGTTTTTT
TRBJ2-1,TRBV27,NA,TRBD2,CASSPGLAVEQFF,TGTGCCAGCAGTCCGGGACTAGCGGTTGAGCAGTTCTTC